This record concerns one T cell receptor (beta chain) sequence. What it recognizes is unknown. V was trimmed by 5 bases and J by 7 bases, leaving 11 bases between them. CDR1 is SQVTM and CDR2 is ANQGSEA in the germline V gene. This CDR3 region has 11 residues. These data are taken from a study of T cell clonotyping in hematopoietic cell transplantation. Study-wide results and caveats: Recipient TCR diversity dropped after transplant; expanded clonotypes rose from day 30 to 180.

The assay was immunoSEQ multiplex PCR, and TCRdb's table has in-frame clones only and misses some. The sample shows tens of thousands of clones, 65% to 90% of them seen only once. The time point is: recipient sample about 28 days before transplant, after cytoreduction. The chain links TRBV29-1 to TRBJ1-1; perhaps TRBD1 as D (6 bases). This TCR came from a woman aged 55 to 70 with acute myeloid leukemia. Some clones in this sample may be carry-over from other donors' samples. The sequences come from peripheral blood mononuclear cells, collected before stem cell transplant. CDR3 amino acids: CSVWDTIEAFF. DNA for the CDR3: TGCAGCGTTTGGGACACCATTGAAGCTTTCTTT.